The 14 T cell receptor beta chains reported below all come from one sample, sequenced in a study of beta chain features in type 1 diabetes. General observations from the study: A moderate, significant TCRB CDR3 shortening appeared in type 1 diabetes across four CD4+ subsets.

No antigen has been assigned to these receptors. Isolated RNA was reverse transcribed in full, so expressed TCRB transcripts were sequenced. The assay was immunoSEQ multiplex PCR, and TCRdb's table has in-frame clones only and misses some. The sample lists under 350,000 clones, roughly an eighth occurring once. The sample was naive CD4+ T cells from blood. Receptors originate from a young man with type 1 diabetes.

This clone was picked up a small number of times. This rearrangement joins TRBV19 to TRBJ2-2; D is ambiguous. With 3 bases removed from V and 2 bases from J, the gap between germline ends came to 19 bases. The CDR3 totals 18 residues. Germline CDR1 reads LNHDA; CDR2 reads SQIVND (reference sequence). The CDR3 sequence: CASSIRLVYGSNTGELFF. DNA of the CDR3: TGTGCCAGTAGTATTCGACTCGTGTACGGAAGCAACACCGGGGAGCTGTTTTTT. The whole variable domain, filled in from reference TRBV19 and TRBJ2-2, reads DGGITQSPKYLFRKEGQNVTLSCEQNLNHDAMYWYRQDPGQGLRLIYYSQIVNDFQKGDIAEGYSVSREKKESFPLTVTSAQKNPTAFYLCASSIRLVYGSNTGELFFGEGSRLTVL.

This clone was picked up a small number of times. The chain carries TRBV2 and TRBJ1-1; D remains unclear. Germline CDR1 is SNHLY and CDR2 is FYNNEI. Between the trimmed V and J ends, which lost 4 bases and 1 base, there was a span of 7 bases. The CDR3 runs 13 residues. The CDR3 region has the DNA TGTGCCAGCAGTGGGGAGAGGAACACTGAAGCTTTCTTT. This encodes CASSGERNTEAFF.

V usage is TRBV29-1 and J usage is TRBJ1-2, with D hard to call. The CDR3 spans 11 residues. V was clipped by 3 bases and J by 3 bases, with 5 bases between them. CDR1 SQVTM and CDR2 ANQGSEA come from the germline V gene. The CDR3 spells CSVEADYGYTF. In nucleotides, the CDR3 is TGCAGCGTTGAGGCAGACTATGGCTACACCTTC. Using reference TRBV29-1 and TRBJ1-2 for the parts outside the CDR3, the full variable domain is SAVISQKPSRDICQRGTSLTIQCQVDSQVTMMFWYRQQPGQSLTLIATANQGSEATYESGFVIDKFPISRPNLTFSTLTVSNMSPEDSSIYLCSVEADYGYTFGSGTRLTVV.

The CDR3 nucleotides are TGTGCCAGCAGTTACTCCCTAGCGGGGACCTACGAGCAGTACTTC. It specifies CASSYSLAGTYEQYF. The chain carries TRBV6-5 and TRBJ2-7, with 9 bases that match TRBD2. V trimming: 0 bases; J trimming: 2 bases; junction bases outside the gene matches: 2. The CDR3 totals 15 residues. Germline values: CDR1 MNHEY, CDR2 SVGAGI.

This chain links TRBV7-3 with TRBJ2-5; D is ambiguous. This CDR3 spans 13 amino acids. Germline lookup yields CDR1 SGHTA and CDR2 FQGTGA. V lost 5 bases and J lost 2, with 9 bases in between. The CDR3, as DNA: TGTGCCAGCAGCCAATATACTCAAGAGACCCAGTACTTC. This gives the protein CASSQYTQETQYF.

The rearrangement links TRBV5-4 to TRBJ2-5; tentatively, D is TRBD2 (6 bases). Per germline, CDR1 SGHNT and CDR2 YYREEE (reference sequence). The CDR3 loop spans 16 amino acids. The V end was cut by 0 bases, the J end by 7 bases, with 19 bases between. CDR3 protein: CASSLAPTRILGTQYF. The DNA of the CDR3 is TGTGCCAGCAGCTTGGCGCCGACTAGGATTTTAGGGACCCAGTACTTC.

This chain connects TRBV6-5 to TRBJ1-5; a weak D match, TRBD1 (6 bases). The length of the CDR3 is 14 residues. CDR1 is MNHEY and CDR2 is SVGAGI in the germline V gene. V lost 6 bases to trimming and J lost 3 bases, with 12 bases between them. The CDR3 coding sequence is TGTGCCAGCAGCCGGGACACGGTCAATCAGCCCCAGCATTTT. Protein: CASSRDTVNQPQHF.

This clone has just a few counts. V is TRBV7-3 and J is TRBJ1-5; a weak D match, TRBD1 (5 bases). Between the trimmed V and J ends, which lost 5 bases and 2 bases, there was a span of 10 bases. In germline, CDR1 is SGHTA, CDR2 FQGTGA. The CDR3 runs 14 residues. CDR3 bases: TGTGCCAGCAGCCAGGGCGGCGGCAATCAGCCCCAGCATTTT. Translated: CASSQGGGNQPQHF.

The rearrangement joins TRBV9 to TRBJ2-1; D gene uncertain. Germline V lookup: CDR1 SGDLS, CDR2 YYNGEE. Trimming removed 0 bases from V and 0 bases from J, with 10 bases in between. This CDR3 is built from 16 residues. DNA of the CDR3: TGTGCCAGCAGCGTAGATCATCGGAGCTCCTACAATGAGCAGTTCTTC. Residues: CASSVDHRSSYNEQFF.

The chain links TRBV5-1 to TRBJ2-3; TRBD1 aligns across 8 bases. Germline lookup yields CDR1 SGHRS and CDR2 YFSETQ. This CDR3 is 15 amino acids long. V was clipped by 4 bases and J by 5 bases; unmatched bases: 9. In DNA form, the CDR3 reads TGCGCCAGCAGCGTCGGGACAGGTGGGGTAGATACGCAGTATTTT. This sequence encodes CASSVGTGGVDTQYF.

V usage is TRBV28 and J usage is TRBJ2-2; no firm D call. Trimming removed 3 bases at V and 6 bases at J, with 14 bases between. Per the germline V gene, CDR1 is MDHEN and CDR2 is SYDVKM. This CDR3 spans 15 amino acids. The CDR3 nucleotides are TGTGCCAGCAGTTTGGTTCTGGGCTTCCCCGGGGAGCTGTTTTTT. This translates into CASSLVLGFPGELFF.

CDR3 loop: CASSQDGQAAPWGYTF. In DNA, the CDR3 is TGCGCCAGCAGCCAAGATGGACAGGCCGCGCCGTGGGGCTACACCTTC. The V gene is TRBV4-3, the J gene TRBJ1-2; TRBD1 aligns across 7 bases. The CDR3 runs 16 residues. Trimming removed 0 bases from V and 8 bases from J; junction bases left unmatched: 12. Germline CDR1 is LGHNA and CDR2 is YSLEER.

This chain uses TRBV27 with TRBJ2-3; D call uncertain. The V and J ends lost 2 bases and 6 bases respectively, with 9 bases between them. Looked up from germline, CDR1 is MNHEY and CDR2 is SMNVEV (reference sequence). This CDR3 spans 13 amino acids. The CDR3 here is CASSLKLEDTQYF. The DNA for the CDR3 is TGTGCCAGCAGTTTAAAGCTAGAGGATACGCAGTATTTT.

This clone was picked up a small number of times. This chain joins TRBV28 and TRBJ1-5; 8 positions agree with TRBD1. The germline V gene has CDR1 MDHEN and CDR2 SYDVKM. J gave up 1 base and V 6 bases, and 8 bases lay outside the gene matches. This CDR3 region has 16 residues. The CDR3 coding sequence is TGTGCCAGCAGCTTCCCCTCAGGGGGCAGCAATCAGCCCCAGCATTTT. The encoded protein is CASSFPSGGSNQPQHF.